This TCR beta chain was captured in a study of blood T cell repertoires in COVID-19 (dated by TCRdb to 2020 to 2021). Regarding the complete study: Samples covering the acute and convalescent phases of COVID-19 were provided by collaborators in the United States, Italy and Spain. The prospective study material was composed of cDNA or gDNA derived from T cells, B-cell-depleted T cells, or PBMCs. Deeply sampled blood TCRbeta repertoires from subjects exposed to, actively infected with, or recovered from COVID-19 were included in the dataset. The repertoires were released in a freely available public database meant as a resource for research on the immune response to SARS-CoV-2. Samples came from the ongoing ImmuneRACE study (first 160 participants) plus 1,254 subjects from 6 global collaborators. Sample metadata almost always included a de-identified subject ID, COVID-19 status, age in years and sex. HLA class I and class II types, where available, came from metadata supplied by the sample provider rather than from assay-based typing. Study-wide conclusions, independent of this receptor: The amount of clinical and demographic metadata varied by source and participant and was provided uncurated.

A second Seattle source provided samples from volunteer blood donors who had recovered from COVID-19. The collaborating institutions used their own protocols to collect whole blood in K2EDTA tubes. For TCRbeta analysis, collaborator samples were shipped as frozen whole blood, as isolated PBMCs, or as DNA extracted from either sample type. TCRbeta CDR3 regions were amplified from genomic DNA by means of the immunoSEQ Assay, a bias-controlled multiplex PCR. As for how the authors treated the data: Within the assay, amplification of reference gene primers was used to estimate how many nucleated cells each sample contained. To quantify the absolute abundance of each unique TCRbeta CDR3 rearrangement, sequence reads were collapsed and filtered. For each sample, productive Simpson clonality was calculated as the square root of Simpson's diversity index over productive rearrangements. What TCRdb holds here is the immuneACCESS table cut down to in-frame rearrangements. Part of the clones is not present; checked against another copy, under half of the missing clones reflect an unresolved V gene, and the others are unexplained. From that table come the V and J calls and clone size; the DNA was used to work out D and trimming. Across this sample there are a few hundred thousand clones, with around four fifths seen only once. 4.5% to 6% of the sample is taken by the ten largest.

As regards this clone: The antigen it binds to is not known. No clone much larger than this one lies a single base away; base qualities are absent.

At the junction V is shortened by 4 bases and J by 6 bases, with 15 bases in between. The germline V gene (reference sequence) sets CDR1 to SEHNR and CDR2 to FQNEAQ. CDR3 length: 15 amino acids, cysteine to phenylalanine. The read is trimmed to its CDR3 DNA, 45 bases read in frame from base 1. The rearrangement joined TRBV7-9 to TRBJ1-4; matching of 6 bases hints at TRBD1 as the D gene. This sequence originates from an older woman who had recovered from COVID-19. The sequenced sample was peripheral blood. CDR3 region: CASSYLQGEDEKLFF. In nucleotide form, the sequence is TGTGCCAGCAGCTACCTACAGGGCGAGGATGAAAAACTGTTTTTT. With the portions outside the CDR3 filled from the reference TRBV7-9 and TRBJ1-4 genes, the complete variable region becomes DTGVSQNPRHKITKRGQNVTFRCDPISEHNRLYWYRQTLGQGPEFLTYFQNEAQLEKSRLLSDRFSAERPKGSFSTLEIQRTEQGDSAMYLCASSYLQGEDEKLFFGSGTQLSVL.